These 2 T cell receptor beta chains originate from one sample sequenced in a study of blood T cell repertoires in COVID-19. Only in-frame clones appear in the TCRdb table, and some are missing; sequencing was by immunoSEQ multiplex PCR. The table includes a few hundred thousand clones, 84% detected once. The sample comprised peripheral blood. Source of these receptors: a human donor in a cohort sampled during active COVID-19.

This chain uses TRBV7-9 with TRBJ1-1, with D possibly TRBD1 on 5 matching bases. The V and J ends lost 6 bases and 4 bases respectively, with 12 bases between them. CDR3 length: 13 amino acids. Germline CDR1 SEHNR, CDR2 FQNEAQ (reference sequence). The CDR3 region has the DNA TGTGCCAGCAGTTCACAGGTTGGCACTGAAGCTTTCTTT. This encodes CASSSQVGTEAFF.

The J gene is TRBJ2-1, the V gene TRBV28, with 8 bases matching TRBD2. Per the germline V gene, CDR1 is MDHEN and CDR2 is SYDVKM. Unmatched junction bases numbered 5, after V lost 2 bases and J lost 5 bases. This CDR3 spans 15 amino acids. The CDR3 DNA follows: TGTGCCAGCAGTTTAGTCGGGAGGGCTGACAATGAGCAGTTCTTC. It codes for CASSLVGRADNEQFF. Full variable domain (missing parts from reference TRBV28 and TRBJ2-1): DVKVTQSSRYLVKRTGEKVFLECVQDMDHENMFWYRQDPGLGLRLIYFSYDVKMKEKGDIPEGYSVSREKKERFSLILESASTNQTSMYLCASSLVGRADNEQFFGPGTRLTVL.